Listed here are 11 T cell receptor beta chains from one sample, sequenced in a study of shared clonotypes between healthy human individuals. Assay used: immunoSEQ multiplex PCR; TCRdb lists only in-frame clones, some missing. The sample comprises 1.4 million or so clones, less than 99% of which are singletons, and about 0.34% rests with the top ten. The sample was naive CD4+ T cells sorted from blood. Subset here: CD45RA+ positively selected. The receptors originated from a man between 25 and 39 years old in good health.

The genes are TRBV14 and TRBJ1-5; D possibly corresponds to TRBD1 (6 bases). Germline V lookup: CDR1 SGHDN, CDR2 FVKESK. V was pared by 8 bases and J by 6 bases, with 17 bases between. This CDR3 spans 14 amino acids. CDR3 in DNA: TGTGCCAGCGTCTCAGGGGAGGGCTGTCAGCCCCAGCATTTT. Its translation is CASVSGEGCQPQHF.

The chain employs TRBV18 and TRBJ2-1, with 7 bases matching TRBD2. CDR3 length: 17 amino acids. The V gene's germline CDR1 is KGHSH and CDR2 LQKENI. V dropped 3 bases and J dropped 3; count of bases not matched to a gene: 11. The CDR3 protein is CASSPSLRGGSYNEQFF. DNA of the CDR3: TGTGCCAGCTCACCTAGCCTTAGGGGCGGGAGCTACAATGAGCAGTTCTTC.

The J gene is TRBJ2-3, the V gene TRBV15; D is undetermined. Trimming removed 0 bases from V and 1 base from J, with 11 bases in between. The length of the CDR3 is 16 residues. Germline CDR1 is LNHNV and CDR2 is YYDKDF (reference sequence). The CDR3 nucleotides read TGTGCCACCAGCAGAGATAGGGCCCACGGCACAGATACGCAGTATTTT. Translating gives CATSRDRAHGTDTQYF.

The chain couples TRBV6-5 to TRBJ1-2, with 7 bases that match TRBD1. V shed 2 bases, J shed 8 bases, and the junction held 5 bases outside the gene matches. This CDR3 is 13 amino acids long. CDR1 is MNHEY, CDR2 SVGAGI, per germline. Here the CDR3 reads CASSYPGGIGYTF. The CDR3 DNA sequence: TGTGCCAGCAGTTACCCAGGGGGAATAGGCTACACCTTC.

The chain recombines TRBV28 with TRBJ2-7; TRBD2 matches at 8 bases. J was trimmed by 5 bases and V by 7 bases; bases with no gene match: 7. The CDR3 has 13 residues. CDR1 and CDR2 (germline): MDHEN, SYDVKM. The CDR3 DNA reads TGTGCCAGCACCGGGACTAGGCCCAACGAGCAGTACTTC. Translated: CASTGTRPNEQYF.

This chain links TRBV10-3 with TRBJ2-2; the D is unclear. This CDR3 region has 14 residues. V lost 3 bases and J lost 1, with 6 bases in between. The germline CDR1 and CDR2 sequences are ENHRY and SYGVKD. The CDR3 is CAISDTQNTGELFF. CDR3 bases: TGTGCCATCAGTGACACACAGAACACCGGGGAGCTGTTTTTT.

The V call is TRBV7-9, the J call TRBJ2-5, with a possible D match to TRBD1 (7 bases). Trimming shortened V by 1 base and J by 7 bases, and 22 bases separated the two germline ends. The CDR3 sequence is 17 residues long. In germline, CDR1 is SEHNR, CDR2 FQNEAQ (reference sequence). CDR3: CASSLGLTGRSFGTQYF. CDR3 nucleotide sequence: TGTGCCAGCAGCTTAGGACTGACAGGGAGGTCATTCGGGACCCAGTACTTC.

This chain uses TRBV13 with TRBJ2-1; D might be TRBD2 (5 bases). Germline CDR1 and CDR2: PRHDT and FYEKMQ (reference sequence). The CDR3 has 15 amino acids. Trimming removed 2 bases at V and 3 bases at J, with 11 bases between. CDR3: CASSLLSGGYNEQFF. The CDR3 DNA sequence: TGTGCCAGCAGCTTACTCAGCGGAGGCTACAATGAGCAGTTCTTC.

The chain recombines TRBV4-2 with TRBJ2-1; 8 bases line up with TRBD2. Trimming removed 4 bases from V and 6 bases from J; junction bases left unmatched: 11. This CDR3 comprises 16 residues. The germline CDR1 and CDR2 sequences are LGHNA and YNFKEQ. This CDR3 reads CASSPDQVAGRNEQFF. The CDR3 DNA is TGTGCCAGCAGCCCAGACCAGGTAGCGGGGCGCAATGAGCAGTTCTTC.

This clone was seen just once. The gene calls are TRBV30 and TRBJ2-7; unclear D gene. The CDR3 extends over 15 amino acids. With 2 bases removed from V and 0 bases from J, the gap between germline ends came to 14 bases. CDR1 GTSNPN and CDR2 SVGIG come from the germline V gene (reference sequence). The CDR3 DNA reads as TGTGCCTGGAGTCTTTGGGGTGCAGCCTCCTACGAGCAGTACTTC. This codes for CAWSLWGAASYEQYF.

The CDR3 region is CASSPLLAPAPNTGELFF. In nucleotides, the CDR3 is TGTGCCAGCTCACCCTTACTAGCACCCGCCCCGAACACCGGGGAGCTGTTTTTT. The chain has TRBV18 and TRBJ2-2; weak D call: TRBD2 (6 bases). Germline V lookup: CDR1 KGHSH, CDR2 LQKENI. This CDR3 spans 18 amino acids. Trimming removed 3 bases from V and 0 bases from J, with 17 bases in between.